This TCR beta chain is drawn from a study of radiation and T cells in renal cell carcinoma. The CDR3 is 15 amino acids. Germline CDR1 reads SGHNT; CDR2 reads YYREEE (reference sequence). V was pared by 4 bases and J by 6 bases, with 20 bases between. Time point given: blood 4 weeks post-SBRT, at nephrectomy. The treatment is: 15 Gy SBRT to primary tumor, nephrectomy 4 weeks later. Sequencing used immunoSEQ multiplex PCR; TCRdb keeps in-frame clones, though not all of them. The sample has some 150,000 clones, 75% to 90% seen once. The sequence derives from a woman between 45 and 60 years old with renal cell carcinoma. The rearrangement links TRBV5-4 to TRBJ2-7; D is perhaps TRBD2 (7 bases). This sample comprised blood, obtained from a patient whose treatment included radiotherapy and nephrectomy. The CDR3 DNA follows: TGTGCCAGCAGCCTAGGGGGGGGAAGGTTTGGCGAGCAGTACTTC. Its protein product is CASSLGGGRFGEQYF.